This T cell receptor (beta chain) was recorded in a study of spatial heterogeneity in lung cancer (dated by TCRdb to the late 2010s). The study in broad terms: More beta-chain than alpha-chain transcripts were consistently detected, likely reflecting higher beta-chain transcript abundance. In non-small cell lung cancer, the study made a quantitative comparison of TCR alpha and beta repertoires among multiple tumor regions, matched nontumor lung and blood. The study linked features of the TCR repertoire to counts of nonsynonymous mutations, which were determined by whole-exome sequencing of tumor tissue. Both alpha and beta chains were TCR-sequenced in around 220 tumor regions, about 64 matched nontumor lung samples and some 56 PBMC samples obtained at surgery. In the raw uncorrected reads, each unique combination of TCR and UMI appeared on average more than ten times.

In light of the paper, this sample's time point label describes: sample taken at primary tumor resection. Samples were obtained from about 75 patients with early-stage, untreated non-small cell lung cancer from the lung TRACERx cohort. Without any cell sorting, TCR sequencing was performed on whole RNA extracted either from tumor and nontumor lung tissue or from cryopreserved PBMC samples. A patient was chosen for TCR sequencing only when enough RNA was available from at least two tumor regions. Taken from the germline V gene, the CDR1 and CDR2 loops are SGHRS and YFSETQ. V lost 1 base and J lost 6 bases, and the count of bases not matched to a germline gene is 1. From its cysteine to its phenylalanine, the CDR3 spans 13 amino acids. Kept here is only the CDR3 DNA, which spans 39 bases and is read in frame from base 1. The study at large found these results: Ubiquitous expanded tumor TCRs were found in blood more often at tumor resection than at routine follow-up. Additional single-cell paired TCR alpha and beta sequencing was considered necessary to confirm, at a functional level, the hypothesis that regional TCRs recognize regional mutations.

Regarding this clonotype: Its antigen target is currently unknown. No qualities accompany the bases; no much larger clone lies one base away.

The receptor library was made with 5' RACE. The reads were generated on a NextSeq 500. The TCR library protocol attached a unique molecular identifier to each TCR cDNA molecule to allow correction of PCR and sequencing errors. The study's own analysis went as follows. TCR identification, UMI-based error correction and CDR3 extraction were all carried out with Decombinator tools. TCRs above a frequency of 2 per 1,000, corresponding to the top 1% of the tumor frequency distribution, were defined as expanded. Renyi diversity was computed with the R vegan package after each repertoire had been subsampled 100 times to 5,000 TCRs. CDR3 similarity networks were built from amino acid triplet string-kernel similarity, connecting CDR3s with pairwise similarity above 0.82. TCRdb applied fastp at Q25 and MiXCR to the public reads, then kept only in-frame beta chains. Every distinct CDR3 protein forms one entry, paired with its most common genes and DNA. Here the V and J calls rest on TCRdb's processing, not on the authors' analysis. The sample table shows more than 65,000 distinct CDR3 sequences, and 7% to 9% are seen once. The ten largest clones represent about 6.8% of the sample.

The source was PBMCs, collected at surgery. This sequence originates from a male donor with early-stage non-small cell lung cancer. The rearrangement combines TRBV5-1 with TRBJ2-1, with 7 bases in between that match TRBD2. The CDR3 is CASSLTGGNEQFF. The DNA sequence is given as TGCGCCAGCAGCTTGACGGGGGGCAATGAGCAGTTCTTC.